What follows are 10 T cell receptor beta chains derived from one specimen sequenced in a study of chemoradiotherapy in HPV16-positive cancers (dated by TCRdb to the early 2020s). Receptors were amplified or captured by the immunoSEQ multiplex PCR assay. The source is immuneACCESS, and TCRdb retained only in-frame sequences with V and J called. Part of the clones is not carried over; for the studies checked, unresolved V genes explain less than half of this, and the remainder is unexplained. This sample holds fewer than 40,000 clones; around 82% were observed only once. The leading ten clones occupy 5.2% of the sample. Sequenced material: blood, taken from a patient who underwent chemoradiotherapy. The receptors here all came from a human donor with HPV-associated anogenital cancer.

The chain recombines TRBV18 with TRBJ1-2, with TRBD1 identical over 8 bases. This CDR3 comprises 13 residues. V lost 2 bases and J lost 7; bases outside the gene matches: 3. Per germline, CDR1 KGHSH and CDR2 LQKENI. CDR3 protein: CASSPDGQGGYTF. CDR3 nucleotides: TGTGCCAGCTCACCAGACGGACAGGGTGGCTACACCTTC.

This chain joins TRBV27 and TRBJ1-2, with a weak D call TRBD1 (5 bases). The CDR3 length is 13 residues. V was cut by 2 bases and J by 6 bases, with 10 bases left in between. Per the germline V gene, CDR1 is MNHEY and CDR2 is SMNVEV (reference sequence). In nucleotides, the CDR3 is TGTGCCAGCAGTTTAACAGGAGGCAATGGCTACACCTTC. It specifies CASSLTGGNGYTF.

The chain has TRBV11-1 and TRBJ2-7; D might be TRBD1 or TRBD2, each matching 6 bases. There are 17 residues in the CDR3. CDR1 is SGHAT, CDR2 FQDESV, per germline (reference sequence). V was clipped by 5 bases and J by 3 bases, with 23 bases between them. In DNA, the CDR3 is TGTGCCAGCAGCCCTCGATTGGGGGGCGCAGGTAACTACGAGCAGTACTTC. Translated: CASSPRLGGAGNYEQYF.

CDR3 amino acids: CASSEVVTNEKLFF. The DNA for the CDR3 is TGTGCCAGCAGTGAGGTAGTAACTAATGAAAAACTGTTTTTT. The rearrangement joins TRBV2 to TRBJ1-4; the D is unclear. The CDR3 spans 14 residues. V dropped 3 bases and J dropped 1 base, with 6 bases sitting between them. Germline V gives CDR1 SNHLY, CDR2 FYNNEI.

This clone has just a few counts. The chain employs TRBV7-2 and TRBJ2-7, with 8 bases fitting TRBD2. The CDR3 totals 15 residues. The V gene's germline CDR1 is SGHTA and CDR2 FQGNSA. J lost 2 bases, V lost 1 base, and 4 bases had no gene match. The CDR3: CASSLGSGRTYEQYF. In DNA form, the CDR3 reads TGTGCCAGCAGCTTAGGAAGCGGGAGAACCTACGAGCAGTACTTC.

V is TRBV11-2 and J is TRBJ2-2; 9 bases match TRBD2. Trimming removed 6 bases from V and 7 bases from J; junction bases left unmatched: 6. The V gene's germline CDR1 is SGHAT and CDR2 FQNNGV. This CDR3 has 14 residues. The CDR3 sequence is CASSRGGAGGELFF. CDR3 in DNA: TGTGCCAGCAGTCGCGGGGGGGCTGGCGGGGAGCTGTTTTTT.

The chain recombines TRBV2 with TRBJ2-3; 9 positions match TRBD1. The V gene end was trimmed by 2 bases and the J gene end by 4 bases; junction bases not matched to a gene: 7. Germline V lookup: CDR1 SNHLY, CDR2 FYNNEI. This CDR3 region has 16 residues. The CDR3 coding sequence is TGTGCCAGCAGTGAAAGAATGGGGACAGGGTCAGATACGCAGTATTTT. Translated: CASSERMGTGSDTQYF. Full variable domain (missing parts from reference TRBV2 and TRBJ2-3): EPEVTQTPSHQVTQMGQEVILRCVPISNHLYFYWYRQILGQKVEFLVSFYNNEISEKSEIFDDQFSVERPDGSNFTLKIRSTKLEDSAMYFCASSERMGTGSDTQYFGPGTRLTVL.

This clone has just a few counts. The chain combines TRBV7-9 with TRBJ1-1; unclear D gene. The V and J ends lost 6 bases and 1 base respectively, with 6 bases between them. This CDR3 has 12 amino acids. Germline V gene sequence: CDR1 SEHNR, CDR2 FQNEAQ (reference sequence). CDR3 amino acids: CASREGNTEAFF. CDR3 DNA sequence: TGTGCCAGCAGGGAGGGGAACACTGAAGCTTTCTTT.

The chain links TRBV6-1 to TRBJ1-2; a weak D match, TRBD1 (5 bases). This CDR3 spans 13 amino acids. Germline-derived CDR1 and CDR2 are MNHNS and SASEGT. V was trimmed by 7 bases and J by 5 bases, leaving 14 bases between them. CDR3 region: CASTASGQYGYTF. DNA for the CDR3: TGTGCCAGCACCGCCTCCGGACAATATGGCTACACCTTC.

This rearrangement joins TRBV5-1 to TRBJ1-2, with TRBD1 matching 7 bases. Losses at the gene ends were 1 base for V and 4 bases for J; bases not matched to a gene: 10. Germline loops: CDR1 SGHRS, CDR2 YFSETQ. CDR3 length: 16 amino acids. Written as DNA, the CDR3 is TGCGCCAGCAGCTTGCAGGGGGGGGATTTCACCTATGGCTACACCTTC. The encoded protein is CASSLQGGDFTYGYTF.